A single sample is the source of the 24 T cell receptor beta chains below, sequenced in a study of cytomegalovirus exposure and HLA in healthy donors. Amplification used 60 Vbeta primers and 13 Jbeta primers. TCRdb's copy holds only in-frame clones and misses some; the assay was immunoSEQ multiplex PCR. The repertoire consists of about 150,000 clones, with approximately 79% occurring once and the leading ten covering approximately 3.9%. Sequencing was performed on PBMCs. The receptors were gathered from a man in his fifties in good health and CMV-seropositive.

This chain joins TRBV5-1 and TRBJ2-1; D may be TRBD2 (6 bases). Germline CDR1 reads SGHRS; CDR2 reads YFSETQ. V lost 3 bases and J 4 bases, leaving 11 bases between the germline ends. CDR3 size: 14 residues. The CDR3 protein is CASSSVAAYNEQFF. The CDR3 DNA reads TGCGCCAGCAGCTCGGTAGCGGCTTACAATGAGCAGTTCTTC.

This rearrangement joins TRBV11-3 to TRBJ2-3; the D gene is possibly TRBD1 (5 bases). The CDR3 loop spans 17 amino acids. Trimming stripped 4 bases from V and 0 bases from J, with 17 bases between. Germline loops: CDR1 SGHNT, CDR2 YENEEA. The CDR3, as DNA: TGTGCCAGCAGCTCCTACTCCGTACAGGATAGCACAGATACGCAGTATTTT. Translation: CASSSYSVQDSTDTQYF.

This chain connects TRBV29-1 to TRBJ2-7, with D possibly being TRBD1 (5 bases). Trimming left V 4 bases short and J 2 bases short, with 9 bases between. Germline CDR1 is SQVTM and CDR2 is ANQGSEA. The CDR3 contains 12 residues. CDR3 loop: CSVGQTPYEQYF. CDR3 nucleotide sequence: TGCAGCGTTGGACAGACCCCCTACGAGCAGTACTTC.

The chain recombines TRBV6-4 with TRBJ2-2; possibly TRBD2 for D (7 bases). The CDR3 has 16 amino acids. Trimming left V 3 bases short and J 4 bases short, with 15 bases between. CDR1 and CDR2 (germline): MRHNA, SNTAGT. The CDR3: CASSEIGGDLTGELFF. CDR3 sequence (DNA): TGTGCCAGCAGTGAAATAGGGGGGGACCTCACCGGGGAGCTGTTTTTT.

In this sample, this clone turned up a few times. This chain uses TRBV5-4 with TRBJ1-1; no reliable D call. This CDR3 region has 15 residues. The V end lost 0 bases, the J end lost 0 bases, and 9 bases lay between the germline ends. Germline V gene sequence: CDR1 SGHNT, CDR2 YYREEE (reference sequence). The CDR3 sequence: CASSLVAGMNTEAFF. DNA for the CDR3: TGTGCCAGCAGCTTGGTCGCAGGTATGAACACTGAAGCTTTCTTT.

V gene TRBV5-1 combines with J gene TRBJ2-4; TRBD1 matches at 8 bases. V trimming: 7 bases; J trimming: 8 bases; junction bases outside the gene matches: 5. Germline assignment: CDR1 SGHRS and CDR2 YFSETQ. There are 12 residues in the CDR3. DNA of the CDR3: TGCGCCAGCGGACAGGGCGGGGACATTCAGTACTTC. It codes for CASGQGGDIQYF.

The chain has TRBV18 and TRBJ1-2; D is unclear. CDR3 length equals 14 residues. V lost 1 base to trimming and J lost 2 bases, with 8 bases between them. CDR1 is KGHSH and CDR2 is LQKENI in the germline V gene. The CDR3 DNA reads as TGTGCCAGCTCACCACGGGCTGACAACTATGGCTACACCTTC. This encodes CASSPRADNYGYTF.

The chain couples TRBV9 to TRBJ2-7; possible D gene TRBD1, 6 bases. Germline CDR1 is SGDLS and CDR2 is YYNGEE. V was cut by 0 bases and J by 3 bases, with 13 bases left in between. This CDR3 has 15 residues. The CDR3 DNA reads TGTGCCAGCAGCGTAGATGCAGGGGACGGCTACGAGCAGTACTTC. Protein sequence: CASSVDAGDGYEQYF.

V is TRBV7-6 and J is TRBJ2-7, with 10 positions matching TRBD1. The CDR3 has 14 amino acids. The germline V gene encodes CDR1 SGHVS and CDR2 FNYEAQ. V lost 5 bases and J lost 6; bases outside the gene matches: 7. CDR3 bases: TGTGCCAGCAGCCTCCGCGGACAGGGGGGCGAGCAGTACTTC. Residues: CASSLRGQGGEQYF. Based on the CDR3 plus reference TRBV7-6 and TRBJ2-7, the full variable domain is GAGVSQSPRYKVTKRGQDVALRCDPISGHVSLYWYRQALGQGPEFLTYFNYEAQQDKSGLPNDRFSAERPEGSISTLTIQRTEQRDSAMYRCASSLRGQGGEQYFGPGTRLTVT.

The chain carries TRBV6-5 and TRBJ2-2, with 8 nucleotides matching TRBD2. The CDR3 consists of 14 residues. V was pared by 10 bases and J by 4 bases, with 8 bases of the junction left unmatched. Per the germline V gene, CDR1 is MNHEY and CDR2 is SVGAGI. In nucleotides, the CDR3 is TGTGCCACCCTGCCAGCGGGAGCCACCGGGGAGCTGTTTTTT. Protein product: CATLPAGATGELFF.

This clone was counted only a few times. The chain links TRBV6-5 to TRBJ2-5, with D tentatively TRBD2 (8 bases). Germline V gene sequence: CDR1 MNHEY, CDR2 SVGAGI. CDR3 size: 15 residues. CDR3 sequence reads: CASGGLAGFQETQYF. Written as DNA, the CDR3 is TGTGCTTCAGGGGGGCTAGCGGGCTTTCAAGAGACCCAGTACTTC.

CDR3 region: CASSLAGGSSYEQYF. Here the CDR3 DNA reads TGTGCCAGCAGCTTGGCTGGAGGGAGCTCCTACGAGCAGTACTTC. The chain joins TRBV5-5 to TRBJ2-7; possibly TRBD2 for D (6 bases). The germline V gene has CDR1 SGHKS and CDR2 YYEKEE (reference sequence). CDR3 length equals 15 residues. Trimming removed 0 bases from V and 0 bases from J, with 10 bases in between.

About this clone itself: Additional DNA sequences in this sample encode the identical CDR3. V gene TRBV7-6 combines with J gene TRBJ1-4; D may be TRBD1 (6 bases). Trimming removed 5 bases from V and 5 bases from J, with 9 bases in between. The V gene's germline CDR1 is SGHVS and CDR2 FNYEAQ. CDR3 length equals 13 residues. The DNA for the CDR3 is TGTGCCAGCAGCCGGGGGGGCAATGAAAAACTGTTTTTT. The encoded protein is CASSRGGNEKLFF.

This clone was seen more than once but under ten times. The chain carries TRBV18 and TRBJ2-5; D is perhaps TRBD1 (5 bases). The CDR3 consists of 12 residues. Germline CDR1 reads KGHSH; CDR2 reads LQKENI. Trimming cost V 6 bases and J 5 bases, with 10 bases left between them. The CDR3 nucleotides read TGTGCCAGCTCTTCAGGGCCCGAGACCCAGTACTTC. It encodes CASSSGPETQYF.

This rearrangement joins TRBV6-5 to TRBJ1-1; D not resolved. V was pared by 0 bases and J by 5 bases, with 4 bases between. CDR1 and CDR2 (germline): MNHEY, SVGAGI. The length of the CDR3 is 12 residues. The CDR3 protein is CASSYSATEAFF. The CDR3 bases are TGTGCCAGCAGTTACTCAGCGACTGAAGCTTTCTTT.

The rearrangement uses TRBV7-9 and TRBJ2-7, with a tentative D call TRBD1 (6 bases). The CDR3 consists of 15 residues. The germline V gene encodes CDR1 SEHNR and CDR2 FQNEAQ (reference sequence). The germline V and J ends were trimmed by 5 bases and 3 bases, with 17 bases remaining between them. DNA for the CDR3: TGTGCCAGCAGCCGCCCCGGGACACCAAACTACGAGCAGTACTTC. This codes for CASSRPGTPNYEQYF. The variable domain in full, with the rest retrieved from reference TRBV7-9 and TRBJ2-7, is DTGVSQNPRHKITKRGQNVTFRCDPISEHNRLYWYRQTLGQGPEFLTYFQNEAQLEKSRLLSDRFSAERPKGSFSTLEIQRTEQGDSAMYLCASSRPGTPNYEQYFGPGTRLTVT.

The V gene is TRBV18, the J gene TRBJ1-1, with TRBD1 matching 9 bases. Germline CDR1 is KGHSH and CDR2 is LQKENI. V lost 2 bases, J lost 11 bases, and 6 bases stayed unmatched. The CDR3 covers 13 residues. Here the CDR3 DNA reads TGTGCCAGCTCACCAACGGGACAGGGTGACGCTTTCTTT. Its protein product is CASSPTGQGDAFF.

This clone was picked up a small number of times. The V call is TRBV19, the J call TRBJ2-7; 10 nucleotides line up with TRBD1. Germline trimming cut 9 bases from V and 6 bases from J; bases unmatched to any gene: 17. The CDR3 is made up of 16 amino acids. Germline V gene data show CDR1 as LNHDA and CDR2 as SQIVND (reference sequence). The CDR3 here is CASRTGGSPRSGEQYF. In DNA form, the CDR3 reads TGTGCCAGCCGGACAGGGGGTTCCCCACGATCAGGCGAGCAGTACTTC.

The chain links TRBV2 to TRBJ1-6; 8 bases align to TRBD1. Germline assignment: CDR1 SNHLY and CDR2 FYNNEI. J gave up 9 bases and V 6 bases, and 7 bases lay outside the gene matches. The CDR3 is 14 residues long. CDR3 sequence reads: CASRRTGLGSPLHF. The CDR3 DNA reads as TGTGCCAGCAGGAGGACAGGGCTTGGTTCACCCCTCCACTTT.

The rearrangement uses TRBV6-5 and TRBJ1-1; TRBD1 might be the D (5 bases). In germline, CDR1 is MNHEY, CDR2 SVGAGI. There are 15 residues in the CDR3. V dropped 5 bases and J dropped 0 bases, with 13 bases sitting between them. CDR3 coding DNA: TGTGCCAGCAGTCACAGCAGGGAAATGAACACTGAAGCTTTCTTT. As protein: CASSHSREMNTEAFF.

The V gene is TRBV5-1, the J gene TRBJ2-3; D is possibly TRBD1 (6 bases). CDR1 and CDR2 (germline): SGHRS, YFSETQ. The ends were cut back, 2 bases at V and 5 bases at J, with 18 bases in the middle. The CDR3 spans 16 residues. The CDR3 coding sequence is TGCGCCAGCAGCTTACCAGGGGCCAAAACAGGAGATACGCAGTATTTT. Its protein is CASSLPGAKTGDTQYF.

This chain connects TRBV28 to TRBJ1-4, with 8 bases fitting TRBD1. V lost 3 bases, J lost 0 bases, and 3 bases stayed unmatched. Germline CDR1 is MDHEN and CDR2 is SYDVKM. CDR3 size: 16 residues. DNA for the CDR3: TGTGCCAGCAGTTTTGACAGGGGTGCAACTAATGAAAAACTGTTTTTT. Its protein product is CASSFDRGATNEKLFF. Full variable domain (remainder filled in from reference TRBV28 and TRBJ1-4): DVKVTQSSRYLVKRTGEKVFLECVQDMDHENMFWYRQDPGLGLRLIYFSYDVKMKEKGDIPEGYSVSREKKERFSLILESASTNQTSMYLCASSFDRGATNEKLFFGSGTQLSVL.

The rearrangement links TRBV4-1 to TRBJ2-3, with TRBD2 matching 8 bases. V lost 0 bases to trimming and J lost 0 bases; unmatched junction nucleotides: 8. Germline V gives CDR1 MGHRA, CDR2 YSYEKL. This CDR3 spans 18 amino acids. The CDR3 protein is CASSQEFGTRASTDTQYF. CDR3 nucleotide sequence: TGCGCCAGCAGCCAAGAATTCGGGACTAGAGCTAGCACAGATACGCAGTATTTT.

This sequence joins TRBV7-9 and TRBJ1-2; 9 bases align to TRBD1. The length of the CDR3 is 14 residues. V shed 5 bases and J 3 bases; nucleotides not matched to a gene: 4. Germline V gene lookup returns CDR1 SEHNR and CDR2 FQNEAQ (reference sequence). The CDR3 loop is CASSRRTGDYGYTF. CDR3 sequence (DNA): TGTGCCAGCAGCAGACGGACAGGGGACTATGGCTACACCTTC. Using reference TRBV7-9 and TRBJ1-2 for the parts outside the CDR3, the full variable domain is DTGVSQNPRHKITKRGQNVTFRCDPISEHNRLYWYRQTLGQGPEFLTYFQNEAQLEKSRLLSDRFSAERPKGSFSTLEIQRTEQGDSAMYLCASSRRTGDYGYTFGSGTRLTVV.